This T cell receptor beta chain was retrieved from a study of OX40 agonist ivuxolimab in advanced cancers. The CDR3 runs to 15 residues. Germline V CDR1 and CDR2: ENHRY, SYGVKD. Trimming at V came to 2 bases and at J to 2 bases, leaving 4 bases not matched to a gene. Profiling relied on immunoSEQ multiplex PCR, and the TCRdb table lists in-frame clones only, not all of them. The sample yields approximately 84,000 clones, 65% to 90% seen once. The clonotype was recovered from an adult with an advanced solid tumor such as melanoma, head and neck, liver or kidney cancer. Source: CD4+ or CD8+ T cells sorted from blood, taken in a trial of the OX40 agonist ivuxolimab. The chain couples TRBV10-3 to TRBJ2-7, with 9 nucleotides matching TRBD2. As DNA, the CDR3 is TGTGCCATCAGTGAGCGGCGGGGGGGCCCCTACGAGCAGTACTTC. This codes for CAISERRGGPYEQYF.